The 7 T cell receptor beta chains presented below share a single source sample, sequenced in a study of OX40 agonist ivuxolimab in advanced cancers. Repertoires were generated with immunoSEQ multiplex PCR, while TCRdb's copy carries only in-frame clones and drops some. Of roughly 42,000 clones in the sample, around 88% were seen once. This sample comprised CD4+ or CD8+ T cells sorted from blood, obtained in a trial of the OX40 agonist ivuxolimab. All receptors derive from an adult with an advanced solid tumor such as melanoma, head and neck, liver or kidney cancer.

The rearrangement uses TRBV13 and TRBJ1-2, with 9 bases lining up with TRBD1. The CDR3 consists of 14 residues. Germline assignment: CDR1 PRHDT and CDR2 FYEKMQ (reference sequence). J gave up 3 bases and V 5 bases, and 4 bases lay outside the gene matches. The CDR3 DNA sequence: TGTGCCAGCAGCCTCACAGGGGGCGACTATGGCTACACCTTC. Protein sequence: CASSLTGGDYGYTF.

V is TRBV2 and J is TRBJ1-4; D is unclear. The CDR3 is 12 residues long. With 1 base removed from V and 8 bases from J, the gap between germline ends came to 5 bases. Germline assignment: CDR1 SNHLY and CDR2 FYNNEI. The CDR3: CASSEDEEKLFF. CDR3 DNA sequence: TGTGCCAGCAGTGAAGATGAAGAAAAACTGTTTTTT.

This chain uses TRBV28 with TRBJ2-6; D uncertain. The CDR3 runs to 15 residues. Germline loops: CDR1 MDHEN, CDR2 SYDVKM. Trimming removed 2 bases at V and 0 bases at J, with 5 bases between. This CDR3 reads CASSLTLSGANVLTF. CDR3 DNA sequence: TGTGCCAGCAGTTTAACCCTCTCTGGGGCCAACGTCCTGACTTTC.

This clone was seen a single time. This chain uses TRBV7-9 with TRBJ1-1, with D maybe TRBD1 (5 bases). From germline, CDR1 is SEHNR and CDR2 FQNEAQ (reference sequence). This CDR3 has 16 residues. Trimming removed 4 bases from V and 1 base from J, with 16 bases in between. The CDR3 region has the DNA TGTGCCAGCAGCTCCTCCGGGGCTGGCCCGAACACTGAAGCTTTCTTT. It encodes CASSSSGAGPNTEAFF.

The V call is TRBV27, the J call TRBJ1-1, with 7 bases that match TRBD1. The J segment lost 2 bases and the V segment lost 4 bases, leaving 7 bases of the junction unmatched. Germline lookup yields CDR1 MNHEY and CDR2 SMNVEV (reference sequence). This CDR3 is 15 amino acids long. The CDR3 sequence is CASSYAGTANTEAFF. The CDR3 nucleotides are TGTGCCAGCAGTTACGCCGGGACAGCAAACACTGAAGCTTTCTTT.

The chain uses TRBV9 and TRBJ2-7; D might be TRBD2 (6 bases). The CDR3 runs to 15 residues. V was cut by 0 bases and J by 4 bases, with 14 bases left in between. The germline V gene has CDR1 SGDLS and CDR2 YYNGEE. CDR3 nucleotide sequence: TGTGCCAGCAGCGTAGAGCCTAGCGCCCTTTACGAGCAGTACTTC. This translates into CASSVEPSALYEQYF.

This chain connects TRBV5-4 to TRBJ2-7; possible D gene TRBD1, 6 bases. The CDR3 is 16 amino acids. V was clipped by 4 bases and J by 3 bases, with 20 bases between them. Germline lookup yields CDR1 SGHNT and CDR2 YYREEE (reference sequence). The DNA for the CDR3 is TGTGCCAGCAGCGCGTTACAGGGAAGAGGAGGCTACGAGCAGTACTTC. Amino acid sequence: CASSALQGRGGYEQYF.